What follows are 5 T cell receptor beta chains derived from one specimen sequenced in a study of regulatory T cells in long-lasting Graves disease (dated by TCRdb to 2020 to 2023). The label giving this sample's time point can be read as: newly diagnosed GD, antithyroid drugs for less than 3 months. RNA was extracted from PBMCs in TRIzol for both TCR sequencing and RNA sequencing. Library construction relied on multiplex PCR. Sequencing took place on an Illumina HiSeq 4000. iRepertoire HTBI primers and Arm-PCR amplification of CDR3 regions were used to construct TCR beta libraries. TCRdb redid the processing of the public reads, applying fastp at Q25 and MiXCR, and retained in-frame beta chains. Each CDR3 protein appears once, grouped with its most common genes and DNA. This sample gives about 530,000 distinct CDR3 sequences in total; approximately 16% of them show up just once. Roughly 25% of the sample is in the top ten clones.

The same data also went into a second study, on T cells in Graves' hyperthyroidism and ophthalmopathy.

The sample consisted of peripheral blood mononuclear cells (PBMCs), taken at new diagnosis, from a patient treated with antithyroid drugs. The source is a woman aged 35-65 years with Graves disease. Donor details come from another sample of the same person, matched by shared clones.

J is TRBJ1-2 and V is TRBV29-1, with TRBD1 as a possible D gene (6 bases). There are 12 residues in the CDR3. V dropped 4 bases and J dropped 1 base, with 7 bases sitting between them. Germline V gene data show CDR1 as SQVTM and CDR2 as ANQGSEA. This CDR3 reads CSVAQGNYGYTF. The CDR3 DNA is TGCAGCGTTGCACAGGGTAACTATGGCTACACCTTC.

Of note for this clonotype: This may come from a read error, since a much larger clone is one base off. The gene calls are TRBV12-3 or TRBV12-4 and TRBJ1-1, with D uncertain. This CDR3 contains 13 residues. The CDR3 is CAGSFGSGTEAFF. The DNA of the CDR3 is TGTGCCGGCAGTTTTGGGTCGGGGACTGAAGCTTTCTTT.

This clonotype was observed at least ten times. The rearrangement uses TRBV7-9 and TRBJ2-5; 12 bases align to TRBD1. The CDR3 totals 18 residues. The V and J ends lost 1 base and 7 bases, in that order; junction bases with no gene match: 13. From germline, CDR1 is SEHNR and CDR2 FQNEAQ (reference sequence). CDR3 amino acids: CASSLVRGGTGGRGTQYF. CDR3 in DNA: TGTGCCAGCAGCTTAGTTAGAGGAGGGACAGGGGGCCGAGGGACCCAGTACTTC.

This clonotype was observed a few times. The CDR3 DNA reads as TGTGCCAGCAGTGACCGCCTAGAGCAGTACTTC. It yields the protein CASSDRLEQYF. The chain combines TRBV6-1 with TRBJ2-7; D uncertain. Trimming took 3 bases from V and 7 from J, leaving 7 bases between them. This CDR3 spans 11 amino acids. In germline, CDR1 is MNHNS, CDR2 SASEGT.

In this sample, this clonotype turned up many times. V gene TRBV6-1 combines with J gene TRBJ1-2; 11 nucleotides align to TRBD1. Germline CDR1 and CDR2: MNHNS and SASEGT. The trim removed 9 bases at V and 4 bases at J, leaving 7 bases unmatched. The CDR3 is 14 residues long. This chain's CDR3 is CASFPGTGGYGYTF. Written as DNA, the CDR3 is TGTGCCAGTTTCCCTGGGACAGGGGGCTATGGCTACACCTTC.